This TCR beta chain derives from a study of T cells in localized non-small cell lung cancer. Study outcomes and limitations: Density of T cells in blood, when higher, went with longer overall survival. The appearance of a median approximately 60 of the top 100 tumor clones was seen in adjacent lung. In uninvolved adjacent lung, T cell clonality reached its highest value, exceeding tumor. Investigators sequenced only a single tumor region, leaving heterogeneity possible.

Sequenced by immunoSEQ multiplex PCR; TCRdb stores in-frame clones only, minus some. The table has around 1,700 clones, roughly 28% seen once. Unmatched junction bases numbered 14, after V lost 2 bases and J lost 5 bases. This CDR3 region has 17 residues. In germline, CDR1 is SGHNT, CDR2 YENEEA. This clone is termed large. Its target is unknown. V is TRBV11-3 and J is TRBJ1-1, with TRBD1 matching over 7 bases. This clonotype was obtained from a woman aged 35-75 years with stage I lung adenocarcinoma. Sample: normal lung tissue next to the tumor, taken before any cancer treatment. CDR3 nucleotide sequence: TGTGCCAGCAGCTTAACCAGGAACAGGGGATATCAGACTGAAGCTTTCTTT. Protein sequence: CASSLTRNRGYQTEAFF.